One sample yielded the 19 T cell receptor beta chains listed below, sequenced in a study of naive and memory T cell subsets. Study conclusions and caveats: Possibly reflecting memory cells re-expressing CD45RA, a few larger clonotypes occurred in naive repertoires, especially CD8.

The beta constant-region primer was an equimolar mix of two oligonucleotides covering TRBC1 and TRBC2. Ligated cDNA was amplified by four rounds of PCR with nested alpha and beta constant-region primers and SP2. MiXCR was run by TCRdb on the UMI-ligation and nested PCR reads, yielding one entry per CDR3 protein. The sample includes more than 95,000 distinct CDR3 sequences, 14% of them seen just once. No antigen has been assigned to these receptors. Source material: naive CD8+ T cells from blood. These receptors originate from a human donor in good health.

CDR3 protein: CATRTSGNTGELFF. DNA of the CDR3: TGTGCCACTCGGACTAGCGGTAACACCGGGGAGCTGTTTTTT. This chain joins TRBV24-1 and TRBJ2-2; 10 bases match TRBD2. Germline loops: CDR1 KGHDR, CDR2 SFDVKD. Unmatched junction bases numbered 3, after V lost 10 bases and J lost 2 bases. This CDR3 region has 14 residues.

This clonotype was observed a few times. The chain joins TRBV3-1 to TRBJ2-7; D may match TRBD1 or TRBD2 (6 bases each). Germline V lookup: CDR1 LGHDT, CDR2 YNNKEL (reference sequence). V shed 3 bases and J shed 1 base, with 13 bases lying between them. This CDR3 has 15 amino acids. This CDR3 is CASSQVTGGSYEQYF. CDR3 nucleotide sequence: TGTGCCAGCAGCCAGGTGACAGGAGGGTCCTACGAGCAGTACTTC.

The chain joins TRBV20-1 to TRBJ1-2; D is unclear. The germline V and J ends were trimmed by 3 bases and 5 bases, with 7 bases remaining between them. CDR1 is DFQATT, CDR2 SNEGSKA, per germline (reference sequence). The length of the CDR3 is 11 residues. The CDR3 coding sequence is TGCAGTGCTAGGGACCCGTATGGCTACACCTTC. Its translation: CSARDPYGYTF.

The J gene is TRBJ1-4, the V gene TRBV28; D is unresolved. CDR3 size: 14 residues. The germline V gene has CDR1 MDHEN and CDR2 SYDVKM. Trimming removed 5 bases at V and 6 bases at J, with 13 bases between. The CDR3 DNA sequence: TGTGCCAGCAGTCGGAAGGAAAATTATGAAAAACTGTTTTTT. It encodes CASSRKENYEKLFF.

This clonotype was counted at least ten times. J is TRBJ2-2 and V is TRBV4-3; D is ambiguous. The length of the CDR3 is 13 residues. CDR1 is LGHNA and CDR2 is YSLEER in the germline V gene. With 0 bases removed from V and 7 bases from J, the gap between germline ends came to 6 bases. Here the CDR3 reads CASSQEGFGELFF. In nucleotides, the CDR3 is TGCGCCAGCAGCCAAGAGGGTTTCGGGGAGCTGTTTTTT.

V and J are TRBV6-2 or TRBV6-3 and TRBJ2-5, with D uncertain. This CDR3 is 16 amino acids long. From germline, CDR1 is MNHEY and CDR2 SVGEGT. Deletions cut 5 bases from V and 1 base from J, with 17 bases between. The CDR3 DNA reads TGTGCCAGCAGTGCCCTTGGAGAGGATTTCCAAGAGACCCAGTACTTC. Amino acid sequence: CASSALGEDFQETQYF.

Ten or more counts support this clonotype. The rearrangement links TRBV28 to TRBJ2-5; D gene unclear. The CDR3 extends over 13 amino acids. From germline, CDR1 is MDHEN and CDR2 SYDVKM. V gave up 7 bases and J gave up 0 bases, with 9 bases separating them. CDR3 sequence reads: CASTAAYQETQYF. CDR3 bases: TGTGCCAGCACCGCCGCGTACCAAGAGACCCAGTACTTC. Using reference TRBV28 and TRBJ2-5 for the parts outside the CDR3, the full variable domain is DVKVTQSSRYLVKRTGEKVFLECVQDMDHENMFWYRQDPGLGLRLIYFSYDVKMKEKGDIPEGYSVSREKKERFSLILESASTNQTSMYLCASTAAYQETQYFGPGTRLLVL.

This clonotype was recorded many times. The gene calls are TRBV27 and TRBJ1-6; D call uncertain. V shed 3 bases and J shed 9 bases, with 18 bases lying between them. The germline V gene encodes CDR1 MNHEY and CDR2 SMNVEV (reference sequence). The CDR3 runs to 16 residues. CDR3 nucleotide sequence: TGTGCCAGCAGTTTTGGCGTTGCAGCACCTGGTTCACCCCTCCACTTT. Translated, it gives CASSFGVAAPGSPLHF.

The chain recombines TRBV7-9 with TRBJ2-7, with D possibly TRBD2 on 5 matching bases. The CDR3 runs 13 residues. Germline V lookup: CDR1 SEHNR, CDR2 FQNEAQ (reference sequence). V was cut by 5 bases and J by 3 bases, with 11 bases left in between. CDR3: CASSPEDLYEQYF. CDR3 sequence (DNA): TGTGCCAGCAGCCCGGAGGACCTCTACGAGCAGTACTTC.

This rearrangement joins TRBV5-1 to TRBJ2-7, with 7 positions matching TRBD2. The CDR3 spans 15 residues. V trimming: 0 bases; J trimming: 1 base; junction bases outside the gene matches: 4. Per germline, CDR1 SGHRS and CDR2 YFSETQ. CDR3 DNA sequence: TGCGCCAGCAGCTTGGGAACCGGGGGGTCCTACGAGCAGTACTTC. Its protein product is CASSLGTGGSYEQYF.

This clonotype was observed a few times. The CDR3 reads CASARAAWAYQETQYF. CDR3 DNA sequence: TGTGCCAGCGCCAGGGCAGCCTGGGCGTACCAAGAGACCCAGTACTTC. The gene calls are TRBV27 and TRBJ2-5; the D gene is possibly TRBD1 (5 bases). Germline lookup yields CDR1 MNHEY and CDR2 SMNVEV (reference sequence). Trimming took off 8 bases at V and 0 bases at J, with 19 bases between the two ends. The CDR3 has 16 residues.

This clonotype has ten or more counts. The genes are TRBV7-6 and TRBJ2-5; D remains ambiguous. CDR1 is SGHVS, CDR2 FNYEAQ, per germline. There are 14 residues in the CDR3. V dropped 2 bases and J dropped 2 bases, with 9 bases sitting between them. CDR3 sequence: CASSLKDYQETQYF. Here the CDR3 DNA reads TGTGCCAGCAGCTTAAAGGATTATCAAGAGACCCAGTACTTC.

This clonotype appeared many times. The chain joins TRBV2 to TRBJ1-5; D is unclear. The CDR3 has 14 residues. The germline gives CDR1 SNHLY, CDR2 FYNNEI. The ends were cut back, 8 bases at V and 1 base at J, with 12 bases in the middle. For the CDR3, the DNA is TGTGCCAGCGCTGAAGGAGGGAGCAATCAGCCCCAGCATTTT. Translation: CASAEGGSNQPQHF.

With respect to this clonotype: A much larger clone sits a single nucleotide away, making a read error possible. The CDR3 sequence: CASSLPDTQYF. DNA of the CDR3: TGTGCCAGCAGCTTACCAGATACGCAGTATTTT. The rearrangement uses TRBV7-9 and TRBJ2-3; D uncertain. The CDR3 loop spans 11 amino acids. Trimming took off 2 bases at V and 4 bases at J, with 1 base between the two ends. Germline values: CDR1 SEHNR, CDR2 FQNEAQ (reference sequence).

The chain is built from TRBV12-3 or TRBV12-4 and TRBJ2-2; the D gene is possibly TRBD2 (5 bases). V lost 5 bases to trimming and J lost 5 bases, with 9 bases between them. This CDR3 is 13 amino acids long. In DNA form, the CDR3 reads TGTGCCAGCAGTGCGACTATTACCGGGGAGCTGTTTTTT. This sequence encodes CASSATITGELFF.

This clonotype occurred a few times. The chain has TRBV9 and TRBJ1-2; D perhaps matches TRBD1 (6 bases). V lost 0 bases and J lost 4, with 10 bases in between. Germline V gives CDR1 SGDLS, CDR2 YYNGEE. The CDR3 runs 14 residues. DNA of the CDR3: TGTGCCAGCAGCGTAGGAGGGGGGCCCTATGGCTACACCTTC. Its protein product is CASSVGGGPYGYTF.

This chain connects TRBV20-1 to TRBJ2-5; tentatively, D is TRBD2 (5 bases). The CDR3 spans 14 residues. CDR1 DFQATT and CDR2 SNEGSKA come from the germline V gene (reference sequence). V lost 0 bases to trimming and J lost 3 bases, with 11 bases between them. Here the CDR3 reads CSAREAETKETQYF. The CDR3 coding sequence is TGCAGTGCTAGAGAAGCGGAAACCAAAGAGACCCAGTACTTC.

The J gene is TRBJ1-1, the V gene TRBV12-3 or TRBV12-4, with TRBD1 matching 7 bases. The trim removed 7 bases at V and 8 bases at J, leaving 16 bases unmatched. The CDR3 runs to 15 residues. The CDR3 DNA reads TGTGCCAGCATCTTACGGGAGGGGGCGCCTACCGAAGCTTTCTTT. Amino acids: CASILREGAPTEAFF.

This clonotype was found many times. The CDR3 is CASSQEIRTGELFF. The CDR3 coding sequence is TGTGCCAGCAGCCAAGAAATTAGGACCGGGGAGCTGTTTTTT. The gene calls are TRBV4-2 and TRBJ2-2; D is unclear. CDR1 is LGHNA and CDR2 is YNFKEQ in the germline V gene. The CDR3 consists of 14 residues. Trimming removed 0 bases at V and 5 bases at J, with 7 bases between.